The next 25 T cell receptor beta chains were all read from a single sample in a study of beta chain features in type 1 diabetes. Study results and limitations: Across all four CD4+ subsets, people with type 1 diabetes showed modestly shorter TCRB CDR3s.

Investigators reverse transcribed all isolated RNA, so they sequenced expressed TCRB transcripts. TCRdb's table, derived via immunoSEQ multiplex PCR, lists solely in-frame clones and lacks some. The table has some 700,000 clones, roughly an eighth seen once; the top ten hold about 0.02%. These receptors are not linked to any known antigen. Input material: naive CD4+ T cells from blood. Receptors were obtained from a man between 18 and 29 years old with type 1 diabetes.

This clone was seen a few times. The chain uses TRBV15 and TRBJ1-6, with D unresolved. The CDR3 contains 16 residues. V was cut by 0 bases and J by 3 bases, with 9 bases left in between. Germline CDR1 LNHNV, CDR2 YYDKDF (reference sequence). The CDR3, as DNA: TGTGCCACCAGCAGAGATCGGGAGGTCTATAATTCACCCCTCCACTTT. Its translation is CATSRDREVYNSPLHF.

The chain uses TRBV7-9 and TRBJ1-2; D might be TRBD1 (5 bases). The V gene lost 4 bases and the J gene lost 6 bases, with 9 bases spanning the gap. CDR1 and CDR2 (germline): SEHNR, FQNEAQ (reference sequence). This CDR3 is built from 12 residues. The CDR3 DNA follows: TGTGCCAGCAGCTGGGACTTTCATGGCTACACCTTC. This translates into CASSWDFHGYTF.

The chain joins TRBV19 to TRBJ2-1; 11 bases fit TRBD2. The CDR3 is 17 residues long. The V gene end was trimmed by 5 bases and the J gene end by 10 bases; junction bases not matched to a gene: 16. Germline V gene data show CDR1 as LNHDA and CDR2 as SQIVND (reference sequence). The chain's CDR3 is CASSVRLAGRPMGEQFF. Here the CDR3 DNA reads TGTGCCAGTAGTGTGAGACTAGCGGGGAGGCCCATGGGGGAGCAGTTCTTC.

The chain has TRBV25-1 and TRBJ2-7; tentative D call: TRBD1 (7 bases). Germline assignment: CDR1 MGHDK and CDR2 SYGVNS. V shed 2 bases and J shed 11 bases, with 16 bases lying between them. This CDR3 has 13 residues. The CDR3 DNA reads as TGTGCCAGCAGTGAACAGGGGGGATCTAATGAGTACTTC. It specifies CASSEQGGSNEYF.

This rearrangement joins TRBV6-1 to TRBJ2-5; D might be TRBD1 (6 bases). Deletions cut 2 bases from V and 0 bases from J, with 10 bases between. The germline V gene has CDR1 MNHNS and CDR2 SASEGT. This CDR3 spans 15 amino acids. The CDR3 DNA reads TGTGCCAGCAGTGAATCTGGGACAAACCAAGAGACCCAGTACTTC. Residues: CASSESGTNQETQYF.

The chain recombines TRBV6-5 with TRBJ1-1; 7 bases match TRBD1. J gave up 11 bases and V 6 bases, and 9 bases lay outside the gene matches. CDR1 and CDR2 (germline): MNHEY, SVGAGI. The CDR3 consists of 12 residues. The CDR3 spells CASSSRGLGAFF. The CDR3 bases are TGTGCCAGCAGCTCTAGGGGGCTCGGGGCTTTCTTT.

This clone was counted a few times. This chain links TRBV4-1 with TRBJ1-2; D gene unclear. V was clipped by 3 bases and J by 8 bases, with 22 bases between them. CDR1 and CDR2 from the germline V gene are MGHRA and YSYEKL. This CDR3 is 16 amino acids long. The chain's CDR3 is CASSHQGRSQEGGYTF. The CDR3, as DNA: TGCGCCAGCAGCCATCAAGGCCGTAGCCAAGAAGGGGGCTACACCTTC.

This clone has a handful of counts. The CDR3 nucleotides are TGTGCCAGCTCACCACAAGTTGGGACTACCCCCACAGATACGCAGTATTTT. The encoded protein is CASSPQVGTTPTDTQYF. J is TRBJ2-3 and V is TRBV18; 7 nucleotides agree with TRBD2. Germline CDR1 reads KGHSH; CDR2 reads LQKENI. The CDR3 has 17 amino acids. J gave up 2 bases and V 1 base, and 9 bases lay outside the gene matches.

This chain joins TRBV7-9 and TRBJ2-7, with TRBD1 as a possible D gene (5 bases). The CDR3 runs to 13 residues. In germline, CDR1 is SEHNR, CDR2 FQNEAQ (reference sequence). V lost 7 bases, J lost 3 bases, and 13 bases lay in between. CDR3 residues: CASNAGWGYEQYF. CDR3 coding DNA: TGTGCCAGCAACGCAGGGTGGGGCTACGAGCAGTACTTC. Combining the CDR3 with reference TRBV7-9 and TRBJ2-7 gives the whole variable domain DTGVSQNPRHKITKRGQNVTFRCDPISEHNRLYWYRQTLGQGPEFLTYFQNEAQLEKSRLLSDRFSAERPKGSFSTLEIQRTEQGDSAMYLCASNAGWGYEQYFGPGTRLTVT.

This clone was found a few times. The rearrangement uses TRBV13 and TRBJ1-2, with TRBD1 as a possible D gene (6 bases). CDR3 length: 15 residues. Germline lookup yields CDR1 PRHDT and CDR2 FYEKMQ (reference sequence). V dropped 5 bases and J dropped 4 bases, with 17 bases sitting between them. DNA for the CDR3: TGTGCCAGCAGCCTTATGCAGGGGTTGGGCTATGGCTACACCTTC. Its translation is CASSLMQGLGYGYTF.

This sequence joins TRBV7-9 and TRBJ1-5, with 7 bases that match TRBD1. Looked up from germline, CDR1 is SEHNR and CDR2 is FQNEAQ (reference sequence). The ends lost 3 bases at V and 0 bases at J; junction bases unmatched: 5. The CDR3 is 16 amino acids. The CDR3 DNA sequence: TGTGCCAGCAGCTTCCCAACAGGGGATAGCAATCAGCCCCAGCATTTT. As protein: CASSFPTGDSNQPQHF.

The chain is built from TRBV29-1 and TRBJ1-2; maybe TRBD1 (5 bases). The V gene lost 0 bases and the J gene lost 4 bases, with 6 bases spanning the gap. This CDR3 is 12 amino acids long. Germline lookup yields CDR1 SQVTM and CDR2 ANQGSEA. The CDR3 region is CSVEEDSYGYTF. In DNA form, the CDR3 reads TGCAGCGTTGAAGAAGACAGCTATGGCTACACCTTC.

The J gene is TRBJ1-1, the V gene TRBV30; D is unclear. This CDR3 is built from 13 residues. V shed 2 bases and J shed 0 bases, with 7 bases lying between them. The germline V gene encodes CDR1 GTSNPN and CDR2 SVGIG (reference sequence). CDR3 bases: TGTGCCTGGAGTAGGCCCATGAACACTGAAGCTTTCTTT. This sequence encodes CAWSRPMNTEAFF.

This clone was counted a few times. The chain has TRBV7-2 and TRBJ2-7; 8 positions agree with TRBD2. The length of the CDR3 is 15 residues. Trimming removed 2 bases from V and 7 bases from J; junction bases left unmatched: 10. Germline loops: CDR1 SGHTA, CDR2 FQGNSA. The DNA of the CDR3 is TGTGCCAGCAGCTTAACTAGCGGCCTACCAGGGGAGCAGTACTTC. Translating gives CASSLTSGLPGEQYF.

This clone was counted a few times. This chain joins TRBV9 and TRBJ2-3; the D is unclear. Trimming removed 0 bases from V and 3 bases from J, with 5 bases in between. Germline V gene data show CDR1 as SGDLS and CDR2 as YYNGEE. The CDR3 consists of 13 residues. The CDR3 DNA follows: TGTGCCAGCAGCGTAGTTACAACAGATACGCAGTATTTT. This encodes CASSVVTTDTQYF.

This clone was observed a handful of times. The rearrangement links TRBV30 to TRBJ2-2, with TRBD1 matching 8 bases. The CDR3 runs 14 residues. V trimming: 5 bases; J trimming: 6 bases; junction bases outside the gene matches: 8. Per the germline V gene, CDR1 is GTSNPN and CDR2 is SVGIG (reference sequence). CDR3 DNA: TGTGCCTGGGGCGGACAGGGCTGGCCCGGGGAGCTGTTTTTT. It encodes CAWGGQGWPGELFF.

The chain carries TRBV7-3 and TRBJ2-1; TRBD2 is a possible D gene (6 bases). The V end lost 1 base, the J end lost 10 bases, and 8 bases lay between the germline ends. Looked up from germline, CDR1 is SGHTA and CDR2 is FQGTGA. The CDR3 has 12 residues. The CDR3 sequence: CASSLMGREQFF. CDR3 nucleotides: TGTGCCAGCAGCTTAATGGGGAGGGAGCAGTTCTTC.

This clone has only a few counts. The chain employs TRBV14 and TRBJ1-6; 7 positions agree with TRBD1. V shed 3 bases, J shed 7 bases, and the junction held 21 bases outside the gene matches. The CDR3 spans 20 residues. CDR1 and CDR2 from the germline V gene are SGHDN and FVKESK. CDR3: CASSHYRQGLVFGINSPLHF. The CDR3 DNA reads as TGTGCCAGCAGCCATTACCGACAGGGACTAGTCTTTGGGATCAATTCACCCCTCCACTTT. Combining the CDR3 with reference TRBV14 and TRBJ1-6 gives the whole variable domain EAGVTQFPSHSVIEKGQTVTLRCDPISGHDNLYWYRRVMGKEIKFLLHFVKESKQDESGMPNNRFLAERTGGTYSTLKVQPAELEDSGVYFCASSHYRQGLVFGINSPLHFGNGTRLTVT.

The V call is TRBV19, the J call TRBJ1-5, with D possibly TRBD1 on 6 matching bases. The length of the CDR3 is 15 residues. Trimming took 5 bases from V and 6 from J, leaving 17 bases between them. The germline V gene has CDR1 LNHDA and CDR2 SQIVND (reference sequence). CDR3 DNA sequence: TGTGCCAGTAGTGTGCCGGGGGCGCTCGGTCAGCCCCAGCATTTT. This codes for CASSVPGALGQPQHF. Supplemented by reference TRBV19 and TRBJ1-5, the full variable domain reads DGGITQSPKYLFRKEGQNVTLSCEQNLNHDAMYWYRQDPGQGLRLIYYSQIVNDFQKGDIAEGYSVSREKKESFPLTVTSAQKNPTAFYLCASSVPGALGQPQHFGDGTRLSIL.

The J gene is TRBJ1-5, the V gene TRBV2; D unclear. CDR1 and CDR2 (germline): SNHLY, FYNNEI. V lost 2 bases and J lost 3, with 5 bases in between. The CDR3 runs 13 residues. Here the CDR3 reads CASSESFNQPQHF. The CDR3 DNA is TGTGCCAGCAGTGAATCTTTCAATCAGCCCCAGCATTTT.

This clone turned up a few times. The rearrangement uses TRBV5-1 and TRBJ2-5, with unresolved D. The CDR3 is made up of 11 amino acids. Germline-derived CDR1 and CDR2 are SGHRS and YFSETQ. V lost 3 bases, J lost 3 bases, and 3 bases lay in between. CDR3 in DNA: TGCGCCAGCAGCTGGAAAGAGACCCAGTACTTC. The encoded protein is CASSWKETQYF. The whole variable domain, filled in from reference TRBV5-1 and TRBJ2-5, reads KAGVTQTPRYLIKTRGQQVTLSCSPISGHRSVSWYQQTPGQGLQFLFEYFSETQRNKGNFPGRFSGRQFSNSRSEMNVSTLELGDSALYLCASSWKETQYFGPGTRLLVL.

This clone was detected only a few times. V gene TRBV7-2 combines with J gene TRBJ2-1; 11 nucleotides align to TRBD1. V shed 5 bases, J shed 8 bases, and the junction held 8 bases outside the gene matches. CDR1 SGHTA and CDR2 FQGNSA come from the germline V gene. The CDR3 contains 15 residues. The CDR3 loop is CASSPRTGGRDEQFF. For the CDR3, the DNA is TGTGCCAGCAGCCCCCGGACAGGGGGCAGAGATGAGCAGTTCTTC.

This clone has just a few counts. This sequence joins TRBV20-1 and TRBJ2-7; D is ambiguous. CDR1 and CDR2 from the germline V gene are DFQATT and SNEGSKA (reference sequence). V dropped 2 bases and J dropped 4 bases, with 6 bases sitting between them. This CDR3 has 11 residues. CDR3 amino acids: CSARFRYEQYF. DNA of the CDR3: TGCAGTGCTAGATTCAGGTACGAGCAGTACTTC.

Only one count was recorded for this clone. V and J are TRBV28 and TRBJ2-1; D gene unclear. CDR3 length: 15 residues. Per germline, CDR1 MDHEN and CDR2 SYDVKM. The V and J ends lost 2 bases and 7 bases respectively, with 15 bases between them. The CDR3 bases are TGTGCCAGCAGTTTACGCTATCCCCCCGAGAATGAGCAGTTCTTC. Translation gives CASSLRYPPENEQFF.

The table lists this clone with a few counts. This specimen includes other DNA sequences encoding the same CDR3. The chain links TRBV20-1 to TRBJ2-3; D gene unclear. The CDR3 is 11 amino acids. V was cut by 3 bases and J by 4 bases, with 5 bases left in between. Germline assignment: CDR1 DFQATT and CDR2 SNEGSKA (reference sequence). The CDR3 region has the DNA TGCAGTGCTAGCGCCGCAGATACGCAGTATTTT. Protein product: CSASAADTQYF.